Below, 7 T cell receptor beta chains from the same sample are listed, as sequenced in a study of lymphopenia after photon versus proton radiotherapy. Method: immunoSEQ multiplex PCR; TCRdb's copy keeps in-frame clones and lacks some. The sample lists about 58,000 clones, roughly 84% occurring once. Sequencing was performed on peripheral blood, taken from a patient treated with proton-based radiotherapy. These receptors were collected from a man aged 60-69 years with pancreatic cancer.

This chain joins TRBV27 and TRBJ2-2; D is undetermined. The CDR3 runs to 15 residues. Germline CDR1 is MNHEY and CDR2 is SMNVEV (reference sequence). V was cut by 3 bases and J by 7 bases, with 15 bases left in between. This chain's CDR3 is CASSFYGPSGGELFF. CDR3 DNA: TGTGCCAGCAGTTTCTACGGACCCTCGGGCGGGGAGCTGTTTTTT.

The J gene is TRBJ1-5, the V gene TRBV18; D not certain. CDR1 is KGHSH and CDR2 is LQKENI in the germline V gene. The CDR3 length is 15 residues. The V and J ends lost 3 bases and 5 bases respectively, with 14 bases between them. Here the CDR3 DNA reads TGTGCCAGCTCACCCAAAGGTGGTTCCGATCAGCCCCAGCATTTT. Its translation is CASSPKGGSDQPQHF. Full variable domain (remainder filled in from reference TRBV18 and TRBJ1-5): NAGVMQNPRHLVRRRGQEARLRCSPMKGHSHVYWYRQLPEEGLKFMVYLQKENIIDESGMPKERFSAEFPKEGPSILRIQQVVRGDSAAYFCASSPKGGSDQPQHFGDGTRLSIL.

This chain connects TRBV7-9 to TRBJ2-2, with 8 bases aligning to TRBD1. Germline-derived CDR1 and CDR2 are SEHNR and FQNEAQ (reference sequence). The CDR3 has 15 residues. The V gene end was trimmed by 4 bases and the J gene end by 7 bases; junction bases not matched to a gene: 8. Written as DNA, the CDR3 is TGTGCCAGCAGCTCCGGACAGGGTCTGGGCGGGGAGCTGTTTTTT. This translates into CASSSGQGLGGELFF.

This chain uses TRBV5-1 with TRBJ2-1, with D possibly matching TRBD2 (5 bases). The CDR3 is 16 amino acids. Germline lookup yields CDR1 SGHRS and CDR2 YFSETQ. The ends were cut back, 1 base at V and 7 bases at J, with 18 bases in the middle. The CDR3 spells CASSLRDPPFANEQFF. The CDR3 DNA follows: TGCGCCAGCAGCTTGCGGGATCCCCCTTTTGCGAATGAGCAGTTCTTC.

This rearrangement joins TRBV27 to TRBJ1-2; maybe TRBD1 (5 bases). CDR1 and CDR2 from the germline V gene are MNHEY and SMNVEV (reference sequence). The CDR3 sequence is 15 residues long. Trimming left V 0 bases short and J 8 bases short, with 16 bases between. This CDR3 is CASSLSSTVQGGYTF. CDR3 nucleotides: TGTGCCAGCAGTTTATCGAGTACGGTTCAGGGAGGCTACACCTTC.

This sequence joins TRBV6-5 and TRBJ2-1, with D tentatively TRBD2 (5 bases). The CDR3 covers 14 residues. Trimming removed 7 bases from V and 6 bases from J, with 16 bases in between. Germline assignment: CDR1 MNHEY and CDR2 SVGAGI. The CDR3 region has the DNA TGTGCCAGCAAGGTCAGCGGCCTCCCCAATGAGCAGTTCTTC. This sequence encodes CASKVSGLPNEQFF.

This clone was seen only once. The chain uses TRBV7-3 and TRBJ2-1; TRBD2 agrees at 11 bases. From germline, CDR1 is SGHTA and CDR2 FQGTGA. CDR3 length equals 16 residues. The junction had 4 bases not matched to a gene; V was cut back by 1 base and J by 5 bases. In nucleotides, the CDR3 is TGTGCCAGCAGCTTAATAGGGACTAGCGGTAACAATGAGCAGTTCTTC. The encoded protein is CASSLIGTSGNNEQFF.